A single sample gave rise to the 21 T cell receptor beta chains below, sequenced in a study of early T cells in non-severe SARS-CoV-2 infection (dated by TCRdb to the early 2020s). The library was made by 5' RACE. TCRdb names NextSeq 500 as the instrument used. The public reads were reprocessed in TCRdb via fastp at Q25 and MiXCR, keeping in-frame beta chains. Rows matching on CDR3 protein sequence are summarized as one entry with the most common DNA and genes. The sample table records tens of thousands of distinct CDR3 sequences; around 13% of these occur just once. Roughly 1.3% of the sample belongs to the ten largest clones. The sequenced sample was whole blood. The receptors come from an adult who was a healthcare worker with PCR-confirmed SARS-CoV-2 infection or an uninfected control (not recorded which).

This clonotype was seen at least ten times. This chain connects TRBV7-8 to TRBJ2-3; a weak D match, TRBD2 (5 bases). V lost 1 base and J lost 6, with 17 bases in between. The CDR3 consists of 16 residues. Germline V gives CDR1 SGHVS, CDR2 FQNEAQ. The CDR3 coding sequence is TGTGCCAGCAGCTTAGGGCTCGGAGGACTTATCGATACGCAGTATTTT. Its protein is CASSLGLGGLIDTQYF.

The sample holds many counts of this clonotype. The rearrangement joins TRBV20-1 to TRBJ2-1; D may be TRBD2 (5 bases). The ends were cut back, 0 bases at V and 8 bases at J, with 11 bases in the middle. Per germline, CDR1 DFQATT and CDR2 SNEGSKA (reference sequence). This CDR3 region has 13 residues. This CDR3 is CSAREQPADEQFF. As DNA, the CDR3 is TGCAGTGCTAGAGAACAGCCAGCGGATGAGCAGTTCTTC.

This clonotype showed up many times. The genes are TRBV27 and TRBJ2-7; the D gene is possibly TRBD2 (6 bases). Germline CDR1 reads MNHEY; CDR2 reads SMNVEV (reference sequence). The CDR3 is made up of 13 amino acids. Trimming stripped 5 bases from V and 3 bases from J, with 11 bases between. CDR3 in DNA: TGTGCCAGCAGTCTGACTAGTGACTACGAGCAGTACTTC. The encoded protein is CASSLTSDYEQYF.

This clonotype was detected only a few times. CDR3 nucleotides: TGTGCCAGCAGCGCCGGGACAGATGGCTACACCTTC. Its protein is CASSAGTDGYTF. The chain recombines TRBV12-3 or TRBV12-4 with TRBJ1-2; 7 nucleotides line up with TRBD1. The CDR3 has 12 amino acids. Trimming removed 6 bases from V and 6 bases from J; junction bases left unmatched: 4.

This clonotype was picked up many times. The chain uses TRBV20-1 and TRBJ1-6; possibly TRBD1 for D (5 bases). This CDR3 is 13 amino acids long. Trimming left V 7 bases short and J 10 bases short, with 17 bases between. Germline V lookup: CDR1 DFQATT, CDR2 SNEGSKA (reference sequence). In DNA, the CDR3 is TGCAGTGGGAGGGGAGGGAAGGGATCACCCCTCCACTTT. Its protein is CSGRGGKGSPLHF.

The table lists this clonotype with many counts. CDR3 loop: CATKSGIEDTQYF. The CDR3 DNA follows: TGTGCCACCAAGTCTGGGATTGAGGATACGCAGTATTTT. This rearrangement joins TRBV24-1 to TRBJ2-3; no definite D call. Germline lookup yields CDR1 KGHDR and CDR2 SFDVKD. V gave up 8 bases and J gave up 6 bases, with 14 bases separating them. This CDR3 spans 13 amino acids.

The CDR3 is CSVEAAGRISEAFF. The CDR3 bases are TGCAGCGTTGAAGCGGCAGGAAGGATAAGTGAAGCTTTCTTT. The V call is TRBV29-1, the J call TRBJ1-1; D not resolved. The CDR3 runs to 14 residues. Germline CDR1 reads SQVTM; CDR2 reads ANQGSEA. Between the trimmed V and J ends, which lost 1 base and 7 bases, there was a span of 16 bases. The whole variable domain, remainder taken from reference TRBV29-1 and TRBJ1-1, is SAVISQKPSRDICQRGTSLTIQCQVDSQVTMMFWYRQQPGQSLTLIATANQGSEATYESGFVIDKFPISRPNLTFSTLTVSNMSPEDSSIYLCSVEAAGRISEAFFGQGTRLTVV.

This clonotype has ten or more counts. This rearrangement joins TRBV7-9 to TRBJ2-3, with D perhaps matching TRBD1 or TRBD2 (5 bases each). The CDR3 loop spans 13 amino acids. V was pared by 2 bases and J by 4 bases, with 7 bases between. The germline V gene has CDR1 SEHNR and CDR2 FQNEAQ (reference sequence). The CDR3 sequence is CASSLMGADTQYF. Written as DNA, the CDR3 is TGTGCCAGCAGCTTAATGGGGGCAGATACGCAGTATTTT.

This clonotype was recorded a few times. One base away lies a much larger clone, so this may be a sequencing read error. The V and J genes are TRBV7-2 and TRBJ1-5; no reliable D call. CDR1 is SGHTA and CDR2 is FQGNSA in the germline V gene. The CDR3 is 12 amino acids. For the CDR3, the DNA is TGTGCCAGCAGTCAATATGATCAGTCCCAGCATTTT. It yields the protein CASSQYDQSQHF. Based on the CDR3 plus reference TRBV7-2 and TRBJ1-5, the full variable domain is GAGVSQSPSNKVTEKGKDVELRCDPISGHTALYWYRQSLGQGLEFLIYFQGNSAPDKSGLPSDRFSAERTGGSVSTLTIQRTQQEDSAVYLCASSQYDQSQHFGDGTRLSIL.

There are many counts of this clonotype. The chain recombines TRBV7-8 with TRBJ2-1; the D gene could be TRBD1 or TRBD2 (5 bases each). Germline CDR1 is SGHVS and CDR2 is FQNEAQ. V was trimmed by 4 bases and J by 6 bases, leaving 16 bases between them. The CDR3 length is 15 residues. The CDR3 is CASSWGTEQVNEQFF. The CDR3 DNA reads TGTGCCAGCAGCTGGGGGACCGAGCAGGTCAATGAGCAGTTCTTC.

Many counts were recorded for this clonotype. The chain couples TRBV24-1 to TRBJ2-1; no reliable D call. The V gene's germline CDR1 is KGHDR and CDR2 SFDVKD. This CDR3 region has 13 residues. V was shortened by 1 base and J by 3 bases, with 3 bases between the two germline ends. The CDR3 DNA follows: TGTGCCACCAGTGATTTCAACTACAATGAGCAGTTCTTC. Protein sequence: CATSDFNYNEQFF.

The J gene is TRBJ2-4, the V gene TRBV29-1; TRBD1 is a possible D gene (6 bases). Germline CDR1 and CDR2: SQVTM and ANQGSEA. CDR3 length: 13 amino acids. V was clipped by 3 bases and J by 5 bases, with 11 bases between them. CDR3 in amino acids: CSVDPQGQNIQYF. The DNA for the CDR3 is TGCAGCGTTGATCCGCAGGGGCAAAACATTCAGTACTTC.

Ten or more counts support this clonotype. The CDR3, as DNA: TGTGCCAGCAGCCGGATTCCCGGGGGAGCCAACGTCCTGACTTTC. This codes for CASSRIPGGANVLTF. The rearrangement uses TRBV7-2 and TRBJ2-6, with D perhaps TRBD2 (6 bases). Germline values: CDR1 SGHTA, CDR2 FQGNSA. V lost 5 bases and J 7 bases, leaving 15 bases between the germline ends. The CDR3 covers 15 residues.

This clonotype was seen many times. The chain's CDR3 is CSARENKVRAYEQYF. CDR3 DNA sequence: TGCAGTGCTAGAGAAAATAAAGTAAGGGCCTACGAGCAGTACTTC. V is TRBV20-1 and J is TRBJ2-7; D gene unclear. The CDR3 loop spans 15 amino acids. V gave up 0 bases and J gave up 2 bases, with 14 bases separating them. In germline, CDR1 is DFQATT, CDR2 SNEGSKA (reference sequence).

V and J are TRBV2 and TRBJ2-7; weak D call: TRBD2 (5 bases). Germline V lookup: CDR1 SNHLY, CDR2 FYNNEI. The CDR3 length is 11 residues. Trimming cost V 7 bases and J 2 bases, with 6 bases left between them. The CDR3 is CASTRAYEQYF. The CDR3 DNA is TGTGCCAGCACGCGGGCCTACGAGCAGTACTTC. The full variable domain, completed using reference TRBV2 and TRBJ2-7, is EPEVTQTPSHQVTQMGQEVILRCVPISNHLYFYWYRQILGQKVEFLVSFYNNEISEKSEIFDDQFSVERPDGSNFTLKIRSTKLEDSAMYFCASTRAYEQYFGPGTRLTVT.

The gene calls are TRBV20-1 and TRBJ2-1; TRBD2 might be the D (5 bases). This CDR3 region has 14 residues. V lost 0 bases to trimming and J lost 6 bases, with 12 bases between them. Germline loops: CDR1 DFQATT, CDR2 SNEGSKA (reference sequence). CDR3 in DNA: TGCAGTGCTAGAGATCCAGCGGAGGCCAATGAGCAGTTCTTC. Translated, it gives CSARDPAEANEQFF.

This clonotype was seen ten or more times. The chain joins TRBV5-4 to TRBJ1-2; 7 bases match TRBD1. The germline gives CDR1 SGHNT, CDR2 YYREEE (reference sequence). CDR3 length: 13 residues. The V segment lost 4 bases and the J segment 8 bases; nucleotides outside the gene matches: 8. The CDR3 region has the DNA TGTGCCAGCAGCCATTCGACAGGGCGGGGCTACACCTTC. Residues: CASSHSTGRGYTF.

This clonotype was counted only a few times. The rearrangement joins TRBV6-5 to TRBJ1-1; 7 nucleotides match TRBD1. V lost 5 bases to trimming and J lost 5 bases; unmatched junction nucleotides: 5. This CDR3 spans 13 amino acids. Germline CDR1 is MNHEY and CDR2 is SVGAGI. The CDR3 DNA reads as TGTGCCAGCAGTCAAAACAGGGGAACTGAAGCTTTCTTT. Translation gives CASSQNRGTEAFF.

This clonotype was counted at least ten times. The chain links TRBV20-1 to TRBJ2-2; D may be TRBD2 (6 bases). Looked up from germline, CDR1 is DFQATT and CDR2 is SNEGSKA (reference sequence). V was pared by 0 bases and J by 5 bases, with 16 bases between. The CDR3 runs 16 residues. The CDR3 nucleotides are TGCAGTGCTAGAGATCTAAACGGGAGAGATACCGGGGAGCTGTTTTTT. Protein sequence: CSARDLNGRDTGELFF.

This clonotype was counted many times. The genes are TRBV29-1 and TRBJ2-1; D might be TRBD2 (6 bases). The CDR3 is 14 amino acids. CDR1 SQVTM and CDR2 ANQGSEA come from the germline V gene. Trimming removed 5 bases at V and 6 bases at J, with 17 bases between. CDR3 in amino acids: CSVRGLGTLNEQFF. CDR3 DNA: TGCAGCGTTCGGGGACTCGGAACCCTCAATGAGCAGTTCTTC.

This clonotype was observed at least ten times. The rearrangement uses TRBV7-2 and TRBJ2-3, with D hard to call. The CDR3 contains 12 residues. Germline V CDR1 and CDR2: SGHTA, FQGNSA. V was trimmed by 5 bases and J by 2 bases, leaving 5 bases between them. The CDR3 DNA is TGTGCCAGCAGCCCCAACACAGATACGCAGTATTTT. Amino acid sequence: CASSPNTDTQYF.